This T cell receptor (beta chain) derives from a study of blood T cells in healthy people across ages. The sample holds a few counts of this clonotype. As yet, its antigen is unknown. Findings of the study overall: Those diversity estimates obtained from one million T cells were thought to be underestimates.

A J-beta primer mix and a sample-barcoded 5' primer were used in a second PCR of about 7 to 12 cycles. From the 5' RACE reads, TCRdb called clonotypes with MiXCR, one entry per CDR3 protein. The table shows over 750,000 distinct CDR3 sequences, with around 25% occurring only once. Per sample, a minimum of 6.5 million PBMCs were isolated. The CDR3 spans 16 residues. V gave up 2 bases and J gave up 8 bases; unmatched junction bases: 11. Germline V gene data show CDR1 as SEHNR and CDR2 as FQNEAQ (reference sequence). The data were also submitted as part of a second study, on T cells of mothers and their children.

Sequenced input: blood. The V gene is TRBV7-9, the J gene TRBJ2-1; TRBD2 aligns across 8 bases. The receptor was derived from a boy aged 5-17 years in good health. The CDR3 here is CASSLIWREDGDEQFF. Here the CDR3 DNA reads TGTGCCAGCAGCTTAATTTGGCGGGAGGATGGCGATGAGCAGTTCTTC.